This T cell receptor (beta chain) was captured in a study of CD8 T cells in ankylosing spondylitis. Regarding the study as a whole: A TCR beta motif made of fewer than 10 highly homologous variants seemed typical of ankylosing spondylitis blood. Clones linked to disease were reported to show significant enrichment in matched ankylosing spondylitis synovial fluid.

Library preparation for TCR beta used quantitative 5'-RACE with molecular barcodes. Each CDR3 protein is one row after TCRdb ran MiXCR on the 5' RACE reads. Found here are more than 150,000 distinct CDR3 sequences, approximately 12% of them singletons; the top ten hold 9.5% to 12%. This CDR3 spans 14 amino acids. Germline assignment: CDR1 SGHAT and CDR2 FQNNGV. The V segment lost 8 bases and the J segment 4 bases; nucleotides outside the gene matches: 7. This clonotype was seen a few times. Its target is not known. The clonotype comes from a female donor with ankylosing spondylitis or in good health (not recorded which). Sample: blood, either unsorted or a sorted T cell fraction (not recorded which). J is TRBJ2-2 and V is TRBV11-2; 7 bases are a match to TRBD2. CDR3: CASGRGSATGELFF. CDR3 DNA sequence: TGTGCCAGCGGGAGGGGCTCTGCCACCGGGGAGCTGTTTTTT.